A single sample gave rise to the 10 T cell receptor beta chains below, sequenced in a study of T-cell reconstitution after alpha-beta-depleted transplantation in children. TCRbeta library construction was performed incorporating unique molecular identifiers. A single record per CDR3 protein comes from TCRdb applying MiXCR to the PCR reads. The table records about 300,000 distinct CDR3 sequences, around a tenth of them present only once. The source was PBMCs, collected before TCRalphabeta/CD19-depleted stem cell transplant. The origin of the receptors is a boy younger than two with acute myeloid leukemia, due to receive a stem cell transplant.

The chain has TRBV6-1 and TRBJ2-2; D unclear. The V gene's germline CDR1 is MNHNS and CDR2 SASEGT. The V end lost 7 bases, the J end lost 5 bases, and 20 bases lay between the germline ends. CDR3 length: 16 amino acids. CDR3 sequence reads: CASTPIGRQRTGELFF. The CDR3 DNA is TGTGCCAGCACCCCTATCGGCAGGCAAAGGACCGGGGAGCTGTTTTTT.

V and J are TRBV24-1 and TRBJ2-7, with 7 bases that match TRBD1. The V segment lost 9 bases and the J segment 2 bases; nucleotides outside the gene matches: 6. This CDR3 contains 13 residues. Germline-derived CDR1 and CDR2 are KGHDR and SFDVKD. In DNA, the CDR3 is TGTGCCACCTCTGCCGGGACAGCCTACGAGCAGTACTTC. This encodes CATSAGTAYEQYF.

This clonotype was found many times. CDR3 coding DNA: TGCGCCAGCAGCTTACGACTAGCGGGGGGATTAAACAATGAGCAGTTCTTC. Translation gives CASSLRLAGGLNNEQFF. The rearrangement joins TRBV5-1 to TRBJ2-1, with TRBD2 identical over 13 bases. This CDR3 is built from 17 residues. The trim removed 2 bases at V and 5 bases at J, leaving 7 bases unmatched. The germline CDR1 and CDR2 sequences are SGHRS and YFSETQ. The full variable domain, in which reference TRBV5-1 and TRBJ2-1 provide the parts outside the CDR3, is KAGVTQTPRYLIKTRGQQVTLSCSPISGHRSVSWYQQTPGQGLQFLFEYFSETQRNKGNFPGRFSGRQFSNSRSEMNVSTLELGDSALYLCASSLRLAGGLNNEQFFGPGTRLTVL.

The gene calls are TRBV20-1 and TRBJ2-7; 7 nucleotides align to TRBD2. The CDR3 loop spans 15 amino acids. V was pared by 3 bases and J by 1 base, with 9 bases of the junction left unmatched. Germline V gives CDR1 DFQATT, CDR2 SNEGSKA (reference sequence). CDR3 nucleotides: TGCAGTGCTAGTGATCCAGCGGGGCGTTCCTACGAGCAGTACTTC. Translating it yields CSASDPAGRSYEQYF.

This clonotype was found many times. The J gene is TRBJ1-5, the V gene TRBV29-1; the D is unclear. Per germline, CDR1 SQVTM and CDR2 ANQGSEA. The CDR3 has 14 residues. V gave up 5 bases and J gave up 4 bases, with 15 bases separating them. The CDR3 region has the DNA TGCAGCGTTTACAGTCAGCAGAGAAATCAGCCCCAGCATTTT. Amino acid sequence: CSVYSQQRNQPQHF.

This clonotype was observed a few times. A much bigger clone sits one base away, suggesting this may be a read error. The V gene is TRBV20-1, the J gene TRBJ2-2; 7 bases match TRBD2. CDR1 is DFQATT and CDR2 is SNEGSKA in the germline V gene (reference sequence). CDR3 length: 16 amino acids. The CDR3 sequence is CCARAGLRRSTGELFF. The CDR3 nucleotides read TGCTGTGCTAGAGCGGGACTACGAAGGTCCACCGGGGAGCTGTTTTTT.

This clonotype came up many times. This rearrangement joins TRBV12-3 or TRBV12-4 to TRBJ2-1; maybe TRBD2 (5 bases). Trimming stripped 7 bases from V and 6 bases from J, with 16 bases between. This CDR3 spans 14 amino acids. CDR3 nucleotides: TGTGCCAGCACCCCAGGACGGGGTGGCAATGAGCAGTTCTTC. As protein: CASTPGRGGNEQFF.

This clonotype appeared many times. This chain uses TRBV20-1 with TRBJ2-7; tentative D call: TRBD1 (6 bases). Germline V gene lookup returns CDR1 DFQATT and CDR2 SNEGSKA (reference sequence). Between the trimmed V and J ends, which lost 3 bases and 4 bases, there was a span of 16 bases. This CDR3 is built from 14 residues. The CDR3 reads CSASTGTRLYEQYF. DNA for the CDR3: TGCAGTGCTAGCACCGGGACACGGTTATACGAGCAGTACTTC.

This clonotype was seen many times. The V gene is TRBV10-3, the J gene TRBJ2-1; no clear D. This CDR3 spans 13 amino acids. Germline V gene sequence: CDR1 ENHRY, CDR2 SYGVKD. With 3 bases removed from V and 5 bases from J, the gap between germline ends came to 8 bases. This chain's CDR3 is CAISDDLNNEQFF. Here the CDR3 DNA reads TGTGCCATCAGTGATGACCTGAACAATGAGCAGTTCTTC.

The sample holds many counts of this clonotype. The chain joins TRBV9 to TRBJ2-4, with a tentative D call TRBD2 (5 bases). The germline gives CDR1 SGDLS, CDR2 YYNGEE. The CDR3 sequence is 13 residues long. V dropped 0 bases and J dropped 6 bases, with 7 bases sitting between them. The CDR3 is CASSVDEGNIQYF. The CDR3 bases are TGTGCCAGCAGCGTAGATGAGGGAAACATTCAGTACTTC.